This T cell receptor (beta chain) was profiled in a study of control samples from healthy donors and cancer patients. Assay: immunoSEQ multiplex PCR; the TCRdb copy retains only in-frame clones and omits some. Of 150,000 to 200,000 clones listed, approximately 92% are singletons. V trimming: 6 bases; J trimming: 3 bases; junction bases outside the gene matches: 11. Germline V lookup: CDR1 MGHRA, CDR2 YSYEKL. This CDR3 comprises 15 residues. The receptor was isolated from a man between 18 and 29 years old in good health. The sample consisted of blood. The chain couples TRBV4-1 to TRBJ2-7; 7 bases are shared with TRBD1. CDR3 bases: TGCGCCAGCAGATTTCTCCCGGGACAGAGCTACGAGCAGTACTTC. Protein sequence: CASRFLPGQSYEQYF.